Here is one T cell receptor (beta chain) with its context. Its antigen is as yet unknown. The same CDR3 is also encoded by other DNA sequences in this sample. This sample stems from a study of T cell clones after liver transplantation. Study in general: Three of eight recipients were HCV-positive; others had non-autoimmune, non-viral indications. Samples came pre-transplant, pre-randomization before withdrawal, and post-randomization after withdrawal ended. Study-wide results and caveats: Conclusions were preliminary, with small, heterogeneous patient groups.

Here immunoSEQ multiplex PCR was the method, and the copy in TCRdb shows in-frame clones only, minus some. This table has about 47,000 clones, around 85% appearing once. The CDR3 runs to 14 residues. Germline CDR1 is SNHLY and CDR2 is FYNNEI. V was trimmed by 3 bases and J by 1 base, leaving 9 bases between them. This chain uses TRBV2 with TRBJ1-1; the D is unclear. The receptor was derived from a human patient who received a liver transplant. Some T cells may be graft donor cells. The sample in question was CD8+ T cells from blood, obtained 12 months after liver transplant. The CDR3 DNA reads as TGTGCCAGCAGTGAGGTTCGGGGGAACACTGAAGCTTTCTTT. Protein product: CASSEVRGNTEAFF.